This is a list of T cell receptor beta chains from one sample in a study of cytomegalovirus exposure and HLA in healthy donors. TCRdb keeps only in-frame clones here, not all; method: immunoSEQ multiplex PCR. Among approximately 52,000 clones listed, roughly 74% were seen once. The material sequenced was PBMCs. The receptors were sampled from a man in his forties in good health and CMV-seropositive. Each CDR3 is given with its conserved first and last residue. D genes are given only for firm matches. Size values are once, few and many counts, or a class for expanded clones, and some rows have none.

j_gene | v_gene | d_gene | abundance | CDR3nt | CDR3aa
TRBJ1-2 | TRBV5-4 | TRBD1 | NA | TGTGCCAGCAGCTTTGAGACAGGGGGAAGTCATGGCTACACCTTC | CASSFETGGSHGYTF
TRBJ1-2 | TRBV6-5 | NA | few | TGTGCCAGCAGCCAACAGGGAGGGAACAGCGGTGGCTACACCTTC | CASSQQGGNSGGYTF
TRBJ1-5 | TRBV5-6 | NA | NA | TGTGCCAGCAGCGAATTCCCTAATAGCAATCAGCCCCAGCATTTT | CASSEFPNSNQPQHF
TRBJ2-6 | TRBV6-1 | NA | NA | TGTGCCAGCAGTGAAACCACCTTGGGGAGGGTCCTGACTTTC | CASSETTLGRVLTF
TRBJ2-7 | TRBV13 | TRBD2 | NA | TGTGCCAGCAGGTCGGGACTAGAGGGCGAGCAGTACTTC | CASRSGLEGEQYF
TRBJ2-7 | TRBV27 | TRBD2 | once | TGTGCCAGCAGTTCATATGGGACTAGCGGGGTCGGGGAGCAGTACTTC | CASSSYGTSGVGEQYF
TRBJ2-3 | TRBV7-2 | NA | NA | TGTGCCAGCAGCCTGCGACTAGCAGATACGCAGTATTTT | CASSLRLADTQYF
TRBJ1-2 | TRBV5-6 | NA | NA | TGTGCCAGCAGCTTGGTTGCAGGTAACTATGGCTACACCTTC | CASSLVAGNYGYTF
TRBJ1-2 | TRBV5-4 | NA | NA | TGTGCCAGCAGCGTTCGACAGCTTGACTATGGCTACACCTTC | CASSVRQLDYGYTF
TRBJ2-5 | TRBV5-1 | TRBD1 | NA | TGCGCCAGCAGCCCGACGGGACAGGGGAGGGAGACCCAGTACTTC | CASSPTGQGRETQYF
TRBJ1-1 | TRBV7-2 | NA | NA | TGTGCCAGCAGCCTTACAGGTGAAGCTTTCTTT | CASSLTGEAFF
TRBJ1-1 | TRBV28 | NA | NA | TGTGCCAGCAGTTTACGCCCGGGAAGGAGGAACACTGAAGCTTTCTTT | CASSLRPGRRNTEAFF
TRBJ1-1 | TRBV5-6 | TRBD1 | few | TGTGCCAGCAGGGCGACAGGGATCAGCACTGAAGCTTTCTTT | CASRATGISTEAFF
TRBJ2-7 | TRBV5-1 | NA | NA | TGCGCCAGCAGCTTGGTGCGGGGTTACGAGCAGTACTTC | CASSLVRGYEQYF
TRBJ2-3 | TRBV4-1 | NA | few | TGCGCCAGCAGCCAAGTACAACCCCGCACAGATACGCAGTATTTT | CASSQVQPRTDTQYF
TRBJ1-5 | TRBV4-1 | NA | NA | TGCGCCAGCAGCCAACTACCCGCGCCCGGGGGGTACGACCAGCCCCAGCATTTT | CASSQLPAPGGYDQPQHF
TRBJ2-1 | TRBV4-3 | TRBD1 | NA | TGCGCCAGCAGTCGACCCGGACAGGGTGACAATGAGCAGTTCTTC | CASSRPGQGDNEQFF
TRBJ1-5 | TRBV4-3 | NA | few | TGCGCCAGCAGCCAAGATTCTGGGGGAGGCGGTCAGCCCCAGCATTTT | CASSQDSGGGGQPQHF
TRBJ1-1 | TRBV7-9 | TRBD1 | NA | TGTGCCAGCAGCTCAACAGGGGGCGCCTGGGGAGCTTTCTTT | CASSSTGGAWGAFF
TRBJ1-1 | TRBV27 | TRBD1 | NA | TGTGCCAGCAGTTCGGACAGGGGGCTTGGGATTTCCGCTGGGATTATGGGGGCTGAAGCTTTCTTT | CASSSDRGLGISAGIMGAEAFF
TRBJ2-7 | TRBV2 | TRBD2 | NA | TGTGCCAGCAGAGGGACTAGCACTTCCTACGAGCAGTACTTC | CASRGTSTSYEQYF
TRBJ1-6 | TRBV5-1 | NA | NA | TGCGCCAGCAGCTTGCCGGGAAGGTCCTATAATTCACCCCTCCACTTT | CASSLPGRSYNSPLHF
TRBJ2-5 | TRBV30 | TRBD2 | few | TGTGCCTTAAGAGCGGGGCGAGAGACCCAGTACTTC | CALRAGRETQYF
TRBJ1-2 | TRBV25-1 | TRBD1 | NA | TGTGCCAGCAGCGGACAGGGTCGGTGGGTTGGCTACACCTTC | CASSGQGRWVGYTF
TRBJ2-7 | TRBV7-2 | NA | NA | TGTGCCAGCAGCCAAATAGCCGGGGGGCTGTGGGAGCAGTACTTC | CASSQIAGGLWEQYF
TRBJ2-4 | TRBV9 | NA | NA | TGTGCCAGCAGCCCCCACATCCACCGGGGGGCCAAAAACATTCAGTACTTC | CASSPHIHRGAKNIQYF
TRBJ1-2 | TRBV30 | NA | NA | TGTGCCTGGATCTTGAATGCCGACTTTAACTATGGCTACACCTTC | CAWILNADFNYGYTF